One and the same sample provided the 8 T cell receptor beta chains below, sequenced in a study of OX40 agonist ivuxolimab in advanced cancers. Using immunoSEQ multiplex PCR, the repertoire was profiled, and TCRdb retains in-frame clones only, with some absent. The top ten hold over 20% of the sample, which has 40,000 or so clones, 80% to 85% seen once. Sequences were derived from CD4+ or CD8+ T cells sorted from blood, sampled in a trial of the OX40 agonist ivuxolimab. Receptors were obtained from an adult with an advanced solid tumor such as melanoma, head and neck, liver or kidney cancer.

V gene TRBV19 combines with J gene TRBJ2-1, with 8 bases that match TRBD1. Germline-derived CDR1 and CDR2 are LNHDA and SQIVND (reference sequence). The V and J ends lost 4 bases and 8 bases, in that order; junction bases with no gene match: 10. The CDR3 is 15 amino acids. As DNA, the CDR3 is TGTGCCAGTAGTAGGGAGCGGCAGGGGGCGGATGAGCAGTTCTTC. It codes for CASSRERQGADEQFF. The whole variable domain, remainder taken from reference TRBV19 and TRBJ2-1, is DGGITQSPKYLFRKEGQNVTLSCEQNLNHDAMYWYRQDPGQGLRLIYYSQIVNDFQKGDIAEGYSVSREKKESFPLTVTSAQKNPTAFYLCASSRERQGADEQFFGPGTRLTVL.

The V and J genes are TRBV4-1 and TRBJ2-3; D possibly corresponds to TRBD2 (7 bases). The CDR3 contains 16 residues. Trimming stripped 4 bases from V and 1 base from J, with 15 bases between. CDR1 is MGHRA and CDR2 is YSYEKL in the germline V gene. CDR3 in DNA: TGCGCCAGCAGCCCCGGGGGCGGGGGCCGCACAGATACGCAGTATTTT. Residues: CASSPGGGGRTDTQYF.

The rearrangement uses TRBV7-8 and TRBJ1-1, with D possibly matching TRBD1 (5 bases). V lost 5 bases to trimming and J lost 4 bases, with 11 bases between them. Germline V CDR1 and CDR2: SGHVS, FQNEAQ. The CDR3 has 13 residues. Here the CDR3 DNA reads TGTGCCAGCAGCGATGTTGGGACCACTGAAGCTTTCTTT. This sequence encodes CASSDVGTTEAFF.

This clone was seen only a few times. The genes are TRBV4-1 and TRBJ2-6; D is undetermined. Trimming took off 4 bases at V and 4 bases at J, with 5 bases between the two ends. From germline, CDR1 is MGHRA and CDR2 YSYEKL. The CDR3 is 13 amino acids. The CDR3 DNA sequence: TGCGCCAGCAGCCCCCCCGGGGCCAACGTCCTGACTTTC. The encoded protein is CASSPPGANVLTF.

This chain uses TRBV10-3 with TRBJ1-5; 8 bases align to TRBD1. The CDR3 is 15 residues long. Germline V gene lookup returns CDR1 ENHRY and CDR2 SYGVKD. Trimming removed 6 bases from V and 3 bases from J; junction bases left unmatched: 7. The CDR3, as DNA: TGTGCCATCAGGGGGACAGGAGAGATCAATCAGCCCCAGCATTTT. Protein product: CAIRGTGEINQPQHF.

The chain carries TRBV6-6 and TRBJ2-7, with D possibly TRBD1 on 6 matching bases. There are 11 residues in the CDR3. Trimming cost V 7 bases and J 3 bases, with 7 bases left between them. CDR1 is MNHNY and CDR2 is SVGAGI in the germline V gene (reference sequence). The chain's CDR3 is CASKQGYEQYF. CDR3 DNA sequence: TGTGCCAGCAAACAGGGCTACGAGCAGTACTTC.

This clone was seen a single time. This chain links TRBV19 with TRBJ1-5, with 7 bases that match TRBD1. The CDR3 runs 16 residues. J lost 7 bases, V lost 4 bases, and 13 bases had no gene match. Per the germline V gene, CDR1 is LNHDA and CDR2 is SQIVND (reference sequence). The CDR3 protein is CASSNPTTGRIQPQHF. CDR3 DNA: TGTGCCAGTAGTAATCCTACGACAGGGCGAATCCAGCCCCAGCATTTT.

Remarks on this clone: This CDR3 is also generated by other DNA sequences in the sample. J is TRBJ2-5 and V is TRBV5-1; 7 bases are a match to TRBD1. After removal of 0 bases from V and 5 bases from J, the junction contained 4 bases not matched to a gene. Germline lookup yields CDR1 SGHRS and CDR2 YFSETQ. The CDR3 length is 14 residues. The DNA of the CDR3 is TGCGCCAGCAGCTTGGGACAGGGCAGGGAGACCCAGTACTTC. This sequence encodes CASSLGQGRETQYF.